This is a list of T cell receptor beta chains from one sample in a study of T cell responses to AZD1222 COVID-19 vaccine. The assay was immunoSEQ multiplex PCR, and TCRdb's table has in-frame clones only and misses some. The sample consists of over 75,000 clones, approximately 90% of them appearing once. The sequenced sample was peripheral blood, obtained on day 0 of AZD1222 vaccination. Receptor source: an adult in good health. Both conserved end residues are part of each CDR3. The D gene is left open where the match is weak. The size field reads how often the clone was seen (once, few, many) or a class if it is expanded.

V: TRBV6-5; D: TRBD2; size: once; length: 14; J: TRBJ2-7; CDR3: CASMPSGRKDEQYF; DNA: TGTGCCAGCATGCCTAGCGGGAGAAAGGACGAGCAGTACTTC
V: TRBV6-4; D: NA; size: once; length: 13; J: TRBJ2-7; CDR3: CASSVRVPYEQYF; DNA: TGTGCCAGCAGCGTGCGGGTACCCTACGAGCAGTACTTC